This TCR beta chain emerged from a study of T-cell reconstitution after alpha-beta-depleted transplantation in children. The length of the CDR3 is 14 residues. Germline lookup yields CDR1 DFQATT and CDR2 SNEGSKA (reference sequence). Trimming shortened V by 5 bases and J by 3 bases, and 16 bases separated the two germline ends. Library preparation (for TCRbeta) was performed with unique molecular identifiers. From the PCR reads, TCRdb called clonotypes with MiXCR, one entry per CDR3 protein. This table holds about 410,000 distinct CDR3 sequences, around 21% found once. This clonotype was counted only a few times.

The chain couples TRBV20-1 to TRBJ1-2, with D perhaps TRBD1 (6 bases). The origin of this receptor is a human donor who donated a stem cell graft to a child with acute myeloid leukemia. Sample: PBMCs from the stem cell graft donor, taken from the stem cell graft. The CDR3 sequence is CSARRGGQYYGYTF. Written as DNA, the CDR3 is TGCAGTGCTCGACGGGGGGGGCAGTACTATGGCTACACCTTC.